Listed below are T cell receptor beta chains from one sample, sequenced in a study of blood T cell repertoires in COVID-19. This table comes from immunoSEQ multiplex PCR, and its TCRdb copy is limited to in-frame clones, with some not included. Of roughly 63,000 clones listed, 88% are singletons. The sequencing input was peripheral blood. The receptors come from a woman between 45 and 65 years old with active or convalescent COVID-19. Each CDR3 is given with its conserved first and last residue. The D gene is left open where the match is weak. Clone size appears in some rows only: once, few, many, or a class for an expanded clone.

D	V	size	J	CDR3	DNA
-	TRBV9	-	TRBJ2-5	CASSAQETQYF	TGTGCCAGCAGCGCTCAAGAGACCCAGTACTTC
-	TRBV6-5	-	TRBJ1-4	CASRISQGSGEKLFF	TGTGCCAGCAGGATATCACAGGGCTCGGGGGAAAAACTGTTTTTT
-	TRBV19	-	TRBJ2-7	CASSPGTYEQYF	TGTGCCAGTAGTCCGGGGACCTACGAGCAGTACTTC
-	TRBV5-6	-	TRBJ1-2	CASSLDGAGSRPMSYTF	TGTGCCAGCAGCTTGGACGGCGCGGGCAGTCGCCCTATGAGCTACACCTTC
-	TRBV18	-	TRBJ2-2	CASSPQADFGELFF	TGTGCCAGCTCCCCCCAGGCGGACTTCGGGGAGCTGTTTTTT
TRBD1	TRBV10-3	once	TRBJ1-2	CAISVGQGILKDGYTF	TGTGCCATCAGTGTCGGACAGGGTATATTGAAAGATGGCTACACCTTC
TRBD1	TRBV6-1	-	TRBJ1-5	CASSDTGGQSQPQHF	TGTGCCAGCAGTGATACAGGGGGCCAGAGTCAGCCCCAGCATTTT
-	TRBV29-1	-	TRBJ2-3	CSVKRDHTDTQYF	TGCAGCGTTAAGAGGGATCACACAGATACGCAGTATTTT
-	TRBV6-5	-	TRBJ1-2	CASSYSGVWGYTF	TGTGCCAGCAGTTACTCAGGGGTGTGGGGCTACACCTTC
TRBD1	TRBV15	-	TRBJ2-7	CATSRGTGGTYEQYF	TGTGCCACCAGCAGAGGGACAGGGGGTACCTACGAGCAGTACTTC
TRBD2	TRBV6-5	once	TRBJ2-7	CASSPSSSGYEQYF	TGTGCCAGCAGCCCGTCATCTAGCGGCTACGAGCAGTACTTC
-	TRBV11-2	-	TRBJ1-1	CASSFLRSTEAFF	TGTGCCAGCAGCTTTTTGCGGAGCACCGAAGCTTTCTTT
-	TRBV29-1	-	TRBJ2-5	CSVEMREETQYF	TGCAGCGTTGAGATGCGGGAAGAGACCCAGTACTTC